The table lists the clone carrying this TCR beta chain with a few counts. Its antigen is unidentified. Active moderate-to-severe ophthalmopathy, Clinical Activity Score at least 3, NOSPECS at least 4, under 3 months' duration. Diagnoses rested on clinical symptoms, serum thyroxine and TRAb, thyroid ultrasound and orbital computed tomography. The entry originates in a study of T cells in Graves' hyperthyroidism and ophthalmopathy. General study points: Blood also held most thyroid clonotypes expanded beyond 0.001.

Amplified regions were TCR beta CDR3 sequences from RNA transcripts. The TCR CDR3 first-round RT-PCR relied on the HTBI primer set. TCRdb re-called the multiplex PCR reads with MiXCR, one entry per CDR3 protein. The repertoire holds about 640,000 distinct CDR3 sequences, 20% seen once, with 30% to 40% in the top ten. The specimen was blood. The receptor comes from a young man with Graves' ophthalmopathy.

In nucleotides, the CDR3 is TGCAGTGCTATAGATCCAGGCGACTACGAGCAGTACTTC. Translation gives CSAIDPGDYEQYF. This sequence joins TRBV20-1 and TRBJ2-7; D is unresolved. Germline V lookup: CDR1 DFQATT, CDR2 SNEGSKA (reference sequence). The CDR3 totals 13 residues. The germline V and J ends were trimmed by 4 bases and 3 bases, with 13 bases remaining between them.